This T cell receptor (beta chain) was sequenced during a study of T cell clones after liver transplantation. Turning to the study itself: Apart from a few HCV-positive recipients, transplants were for non-autoimmune, non-viral reasons.

Some clones are missing from TCRdb's copy, which holds only in-frame ones; the method was immunoSEQ multiplex PCR. The table records about 72,000 clones, roughly nine tenths of them present only once. This clone was recorded once. Sequences were derived from CD4+ T cells from blood, sampled before liver transplant. The receptor comes from a human donor who received a liver transplant.

The CDR3 region is CASSLDLLAIYNEQFF. Written as DNA, the CDR3 is TGTGCCAGCAGCTTAGATTTGCTAGCGATCTACAATGAGCAGTTCTTC. The J gene is TRBJ2-1, the V gene TRBV11-3; D is possibly TRBD2 (6 bases). The CDR3 has 16 residues. The germline V gene encodes CDR1 SGHNT and CDR2 YENEEA. Trimming shortened V by 0 bases and J by 3 bases, and 12 bases separated the two germline ends.